This T cell receptor beta chain comes out of a study of T-cell reconstitution after alpha-beta-depleted transplantation in children. This clonotype appeared many times. The antigen remains undetermined. Unique molecular identifiers were used to barcode this TCRbeta library. One entry per CDR3 protein results from TCRdb running MiXCR on the PCR reads. The sample includes 15,000 to 20,000 distinct CDR3 sequences, about 7.7% of them seen just once. Overall study results and limits: Diversity and T-cell counts at one year after transplant derived mostly from new T cells.

The sequence was collected from a boy less than two years old who had a stem cell transplant for Wiskott-Aldrich syndrome, so the T cells may come from the graft donor. This specimen consisted of PBMCs, mostly from graft donor cells, obtained 60 days after TCRalphabeta/CD19-depleted stem cell transplant.

The CDR3 loop reads CASSRTSGSTYNEQFF. In DNA form, the CDR3 reads TGTGCCAGCAGCCGGACTAGCGGGAGCACCTACAATGAGCAGTTCTTC. This chain uses TRBV3-1 with TRBJ2-1, with 13 positions matching TRBD2. Germline trimming cut 4 bases from V and 2 bases from J; bases unmatched to any gene: 2. Germline assignment: CDR1 LGHDT and CDR2 YNNKEL (reference sequence). This CDR3 has 16 residues.